The 19 T cell receptor beta chains in this list originate from one sample, sequenced in a study of blood T cell repertoires in COVID-19. TCRdb keeps only in-frame clones here, not all; method: immunoSEQ multiplex PCR. The data contain about 350,000 clones, about 88% of them singletons. The material sequenced was PBMCs or T cells enriched from blood (not recorded which). The receptor set was obtained from a woman between 25 and 40 years old who had recovered from COVID-19.

This chain links TRBV5-6 with TRBJ2-5; 7 positions agree with TRBD2. Germline V gives CDR1 SGHDT, CDR2 YYEEEE. With V trimmed by 4 bases and J by 5 bases, 11 bases remained unmatched. The CDR3 length is 15 residues. The CDR3 region is CASSPTGLVGETQYF. Written as DNA, the CDR3 is TGTGCCAGCAGCCCCACCGGACTAGTTGGGGAGACCCAGTACTTC.

The CDR3 DNA follows: TGTGCCGAAAACCTACAGGGAAACTATGGCTACACCTTC. Translated: CAENLQGNYGYTF. The chain uses TRBV30 and TRBJ1-2; weak D call: TRBD1 (6 bases). CDR1 is GTSNPN and CDR2 is SVGIG in the germline V gene (reference sequence). The CDR3 runs to 13 residues. The V end lost 8 bases, the J end lost 2 bases, and 15 bases lay between the germline ends.

The V and J genes are TRBV9 and TRBJ1-1; D possibly corresponds to TRBD1 (5 bases). CDR1 SGDLS and CDR2 YYNGEE come from the germline V gene. The CDR3 contains 15 residues. V gave up 0 bases and J gave up 1 base, with 10 bases separating them. Written as DNA, the CDR3 is TGTGCCAGCAGCGTAGCGGGGGAGGGGAACACTGAAGCTTTCTTT. Its protein is CASSVAGEGNTEAFF.

This chain links TRBV6-2 or TRBV6-3 with TRBJ1-5, with a tentative D call TRBD1 (5 bases). Trimming pared 0 bases from V and 2 bases from J, leaving 8 bases between. The CDR3 is 15 amino acids. Germline V CDR1 and CDR2: MNHEY, SVGEGT. CDR3 amino acids: CASSYSRQRNQPQHF. The CDR3 coding sequence is TGTGCCAGCAGTTACTCTAGACAGCGCAATCAGCCCCAGCATTTT.

The CDR3 loop reads CSVPGLAAGELFF. DNA for the CDR3: TGCAGCGTGCCGGGACTAGCGGCCGGGGAGCTGTTTTTT. This chain joins TRBV29-1 and TRBJ2-2; 11 bases fit TRBD2. Trimming at V came to 6 bases and at J to 6 bases, leaving 3 bases not matched to a gene. Per the germline V gene, CDR1 is SQVTM and CDR2 is ANQGSEA. This CDR3 has 13 residues.

The chain has TRBV7-9 and TRBJ1-5, with a weak D call TRBD1 (6 bases). Germline V gives CDR1 SEHNR, CDR2 FQNEAQ (reference sequence). The CDR3 is 14 amino acids. With 0 bases removed from V and 6 bases from J, the gap between germline ends came to 9 bases. CDR3 sequence: CASSLADRPQPQHF. As DNA, the CDR3 is TGTGCCAGCAGCTTAGCCGACAGGCCTCAGCCCCAGCATTTT.

The chain links TRBV10-1 to TRBJ2-7, with 7 nucleotides matching TRBD1. V was pared by 6 bases and J by 0 bases, with 11 bases of the junction left unmatched. Germline CDR1 reads WNHNN; CDR2 reads SYGVQD (reference sequence). The CDR3 has 16 residues. For the CDR3, the DNA is TGCGCCAGCAGAGGATTTACGGGACAGTTCTCCTACGAGCAGTACTTC. Translation: CASRGFTGQFSYEQYF.

V is TRBV3-1 (or the pseudogene TRBV3-2) and J is TRBJ2-7; D is ambiguous. Germline CDR1 and CDR2: LGHDT and YNNKEL (reference sequence). The CDR3 is 14 amino acids. The germline V and J ends were trimmed by 4 bases and 4 bases, with 14 bases remaining between them. This CDR3 reads CASSPRLQAYEQYF. The CDR3 DNA sequence: TGTGCCAGCAGCCCGCGTCTTCAGGCGTACGAGCAGTACTTC.

This clone was counted a single time. The CDR3 region is CARRTVRHNEQFF. The CDR3 DNA is TGTGCCAGGAGGACAGTAAGGCACAATGAGCAGTTCTTC. This chain joins TRBV21-1 and TRBJ2-1; the tabulated D call, TRBD1, remains unverified against the DNA. TRBV21-1 is termed a pseudogene. The CDR3 sequence is 13 residues long.

The CDR3 here is CASSPRQEKPDGYTF. The CDR3 DNA reads TGTGCCAGCAGTCCACGACAGGAAAAACCCGATGGCTACACCTTC. V is TRBV28 and J is TRBJ1-2; perhaps TRBD1 as D (6 bases). CDR1 and CDR2 (germline): MDHEN, SYDVKM. The germline V and J ends were trimmed by 5 bases and 6 bases, with 19 bases remaining between them. There are 15 residues in the CDR3.

The chain is built from TRBV30 and TRBJ1-1; 7 positions agree with TRBD1. V lost 5 bases and J lost 5; bases outside the gene matches: 8. The CDR3 length is 13 residues. Germline lookup yields CDR1 GTSNPN and CDR2 SVGIG (reference sequence). The CDR3 bases are TGTGCCTGGTCCACTAACAGGGGTACTGAAGCTTTCTTT. Protein sequence: CAWSTNRGTEAFF.

This chain links TRBV28 with TRBJ2-2; 9 positions agree with TRBD1. The V segment lost 6 bases and the J segment 5 bases; nucleotides outside the gene matches: 4. CDR3 length equals 14 residues. The germline gives CDR1 MDHEN, CDR2 SYDVKM. CDR3 nucleotide sequence: TGTGCCAGCAGGACGACAGGGGGGACCGGGGAGCTGTTTTTT. Residues: CASRTTGGTGELFF.

The chain has TRBV7-8 and TRBJ2-1; the match to TRBD1 covers 10 bases. The germline CDR1 and CDR2 sequences are SGHVS and FQNEAQ. Trimming removed 1 base from V and 3 bases from J; junction bases left unmatched: 3. The CDR3 loop spans 16 amino acids. CDR3 amino acids: CASSLVDRGRYNEQFF. In DNA form, the CDR3 reads TGTGCCAGCAGCTTAGTCGACAGGGGGCGCTACAATGAGCAGTTCTTC. Based on the CDR3 plus reference TRBV7-8 and TRBJ2-1, the full variable domain is GAGVSQSPRYKVAKRGQDVALRCDPISGHVSLFWYQQALGQGPEFLTYFQNEAQLDKSGLPSDRFFAERPEGSVSTLKIQRTQQEDSAVYLCASSLVDRGRYNEQFFGPGTRLTVL.

This clone appeared once. This chain connects TRBV10-1 to TRBJ2-7, with TRBD1 matching over 9 bases. This CDR3 has 13 amino acids. Losses at the gene ends were 11 bases for V and 3 bases for J; bases not matched to a gene: 8. In germline, CDR1 is WNHNN, CDR2 SYGVQD (reference sequence). The CDR3 sequence: CAASPGQGYEQYF. In nucleotides, the CDR3 is TGCGCCGCCTCTCCGGGACAGGGCTACGAGCAGTACTTC.

The chain combines TRBV27 with TRBJ2-1; TRBD2 aligns across 8 bases. V lost 0 bases to trimming and J lost 3 bases; unmatched junction nucleotides: 4. The CDR3 runs 16 residues. Germline values: CDR1 MNHEY, CDR2 SMNVEV (reference sequence). The CDR3 bases are TGTGCCAGCAGTTTATCGCAGCGGGAGAACTACAATGAGCAGTTCTTC. This translates into CASSLSQRENYNEQFF.

The V call is TRBV4-1, the J call TRBJ2-1; D uncertain. The V gene lost 2 bases and the J gene lost 0 bases, with 14 bases spanning the gap. Per germline, CDR1 MGHRA and CDR2 YSYEKL. CDR3 length: 17 amino acids. CDR3 residues: CASSQFGPAVSYNEQFF. CDR3 nucleotides: TGCGCCAGCAGCCAATTTGGGCCTGCTGTCTCCTACAATGAGCAGTTCTTC.

The chain carries TRBV6-5 and TRBJ2-1; 7 bases are a match to TRBD2. Germline V gene lookup returns CDR1 MNHEY and CDR2 SVGAGI. The V segment lost 8 bases and the J segment 4 bases; nucleotides outside the gene matches: 5. The CDR3 extends over 13 amino acids. CDR3 protein: CASPSGEYNEQFF. CDR3 in DNA: TGTGCCAGCCCAAGCGGGGAGTACAATGAGCAGTTCTTC.

This rearrangement joins TRBV6-5 to TRBJ1-1; D is perhaps TRBD1 (6 bases). With 2 bases removed from V and 1 base from J, the gap between germline ends came to 11 bases. The CDR3 is 15 amino acids. Germline V gene sequence: CDR1 MNHEY, CDR2 SVGAGI. The CDR3 loop is CASSYPRTANTEAFF. The CDR3 DNA is TGTGCCAGCAGTTACCCCAGGACAGCGAACACTGAAGCTTTCTTT.

The CDR3 here is CACRYFYEQYF. The CDR3 DNA reads as TGTGCCTGTCGGTATTTCTACGAGCAGTACTTC. The gene calls are TRBV2 and TRBJ2-7, with D unresolved. This CDR3 spans 11 amino acids. The ends were cut back, 11 bases at V and 3 bases at J, with 11 bases in the middle. CDR1 is SNHLY and CDR2 is FYNNEI in the germline V gene.